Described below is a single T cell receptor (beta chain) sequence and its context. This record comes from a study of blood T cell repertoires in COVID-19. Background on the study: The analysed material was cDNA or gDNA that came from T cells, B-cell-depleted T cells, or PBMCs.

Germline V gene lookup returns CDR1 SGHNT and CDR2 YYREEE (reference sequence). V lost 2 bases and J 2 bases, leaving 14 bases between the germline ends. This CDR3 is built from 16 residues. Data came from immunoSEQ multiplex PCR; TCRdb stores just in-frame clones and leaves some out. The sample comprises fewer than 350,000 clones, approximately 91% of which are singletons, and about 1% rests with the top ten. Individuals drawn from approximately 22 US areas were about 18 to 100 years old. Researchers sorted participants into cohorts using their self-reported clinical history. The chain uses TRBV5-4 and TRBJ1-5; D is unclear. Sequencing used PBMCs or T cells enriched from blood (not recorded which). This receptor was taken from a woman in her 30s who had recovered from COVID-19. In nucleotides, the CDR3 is TGTGCCAGCAGCTTTAAGACTGAGATGGGCAATCAGCCCCAGCATTTT. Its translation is CASSFKTEMGNQPQHF.